Shown below are 21 T cell receptor beta chains from a single sample sequenced in a study of blood T cell repertoires in COVID-19. The table came from immunoSEQ multiplex PCR; TCRdb's copy has only in-frame clones and leaves some out. This table holds roughly 430,000 clones, roughly 88% found once. The sequenced sample consisted of PBMCs or T cells enriched from blood (not recorded which). Receptor source: a woman aged 18 to 35 who had been exposed to COVID-19.

The chain couples TRBV6-5 to TRBJ1-1; TRBD1 matches at 9 bases. V lost 6 bases and J lost 0; bases outside the gene matches: 2. This CDR3 region has 14 residues. CDR1 and CDR2 (germline): MNHEY, SVGAGI. The CDR3 region has the DNA TGTGCCAGCAGATGGGACAGGGTGAACACTGAAGCTTTCTTT. This encodes CASRWDRVNTEAFF.

The chain couples TRBV4-2 to TRBJ1-2; a weak D match, TRBD1 (6 bases). The CDR3 has 14 residues. V was shortened by 3 bases and J by 4 bases, with 12 bases between the two germline ends. CDR1 and CDR2 (germline): LGHNA, YNFKEQ. This CDR3 reads CASSQLQGSYGYTF. The CDR3 nucleotides read TGTGCCAGCAGCCAGCTACAGGGAAGCTATGGCTACACCTTC.

This chain uses TRBV27 with TRBJ2-7, with 7 positions matching TRBD1. The V gene's germline CDR1 is MNHEY and CDR2 SMNVEV (reference sequence). The CDR3 consists of 14 residues. Unmatched junction bases numbered 6, after V lost 5 bases and J lost 2 bases. CDR3 sequence reads: CASSSTGVPYEQYF. In DNA form, the CDR3 reads TGTGCCAGCAGTAGTACAGGGGTTCCCTACGAGCAGTACTTC.

The chain joins TRBV6-2 or TRBV6-3 to TRBJ1-2; maybe TRBD1 (6 bases). The germline gives CDR1 MNHEY, CDR2 SVGEGT. The V end lost 2 bases, the J end lost 2 bases, and 12 bases lay between the germline ends. This CDR3 is built from 15 residues. CDR3 protein: CASSYGTRTNYGYTF. The CDR3 DNA sequence: TGTGCCAGCAGTTACGGGACAAGGACCAACTATGGCTACACCTTC.

The chain joins TRBV20-1 to TRBJ2-5; D gene uncertain. V dropped 4 bases and J dropped 5 bases, with 8 bases sitting between them. Germline V CDR1 and CDR2: DFQATT, SNEGSKA (reference sequence). The CDR3 runs to 11 residues. CDR3: CSAKIQETQYF. CDR3 bases: TGCAGTGCTAAAATTCAGGAGACCCAGTACTTC.

J is TRBJ2-7 and V is TRBV19, with 12 bases identical to TRBD2. The CDR3 spans 16 residues. The trim removed 5 bases at V and 0 bases at J, leaving 5 bases unmatched. The germline V gene has CDR1 LNHDA and CDR2 SQIVND (reference sequence). The CDR3 here is CASSGRLAGDSYEQYF. DNA of the CDR3: TGTGCCAGTAGTGGGAGACTAGCGGGGGACTCCTACGAGCAGTACTTC. The complete variable domain, with remaining parts taken from reference TRBV19 and TRBJ2-7, reads DGGITQSPKYLFRKEGQNVTLSCEQNLNHDAMYWYRQDPGQGLRLIYYSQIVNDFQKGDIAEGYSVSREKKESFPLTVTSAQKNPTAFYLCASSGRLAGDSYEQYFGPGTRLTVT.

The gene calls are TRBV5-1 and TRBJ1-1; weak D call: TRBD1 (5 bases). The CDR3 has 15 amino acids. Germline V gene sequence: CDR1 SGHRS, CDR2 YFSETQ. The V gene lost 0 bases and the J gene lost 1 base, with 10 bases spanning the gap. In nucleotides, the CDR3 is TGCGCCAGCAGCTTGGAACCAGGGTGGAACACTGAAGCTTTCTTT. Amino acid sequence: CASSLEPGWNTEAFF.

This chain joins TRBV6-5 and TRBJ1-1; D remains unclear. The V gene's germline CDR1 is MNHEY and CDR2 SVGAGI. The CDR3 is made up of 14 amino acids. The V and J ends lost 2 bases and 4 bases respectively, with 11 bases between them. CDR3 sequence (DNA): TGTGCCAGCAGTTACAGCGGAGAAGGCACTGAAGCTTTCTTT. The encoded protein is CASSYSGEGTEAFF.

This chain links TRBV27 with TRBJ2-5; TRBD2 agrees at 15 bases. Germline V CDR1 and CDR2: MNHEY, SMNVEV (reference sequence). This CDR3 has 18 residues. With V trimmed by 5 bases and J by 4 bases, 11 bases remained unmatched. The CDR3 protein is CASSPGLAGGPIGETQYF. The CDR3 bases are TGTGCCAGCAGTCCCGGACTAGCGGGAGGGCCAATAGGAGAGACCCAGTACTTC.

This chain connects TRBV6-6 to TRBJ1-4; weak D call: TRBD1 (6 bases). V was pared by 6 bases and J by 8 bases, with 19 bases between. The CDR3 length is 15 residues. Germline V gene data show CDR1 as MNHNY and CDR2 as SVGAGI (reference sequence). In DNA, the CDR3 is TGTGCCAGCAGGCTAGGGACAAGTGTGGGGGAAAAACTGTTTTTT. This translates into CASRLGTSVGEKLFF.

This clone was found a few times. V is TRBV19 and J is TRBJ1-6, with D hard to call. Germline V CDR1 and CDR2: LNHDA, SQIVND (reference sequence). V shed 1 base and J shed 8 bases, with 6 bases lying between them. The CDR3 is 13 residues long. In DNA, the CDR3 is TGTGCCAGTAGTATAGGTTCGGATTCACCCCTCCACTTT. It is translated as CASSIGSDSPLHF.

The rearrangement joins TRBV2 to TRBJ1-3; D is possibly TRBD1 (6 bases). Trimming stripped 5 bases from V and 2 bases from J, with 22 bases between. Germline CDR1 is SNHLY and CDR2 is FYNNEI. This CDR3 spans 18 amino acids. CDR3 nucleotide sequence: TGTGCCAGCAGTTCGAGGGGGAAACAGGGTGACGCTGGAAACACCATATATTTT. Translating it yields CASSSRGKQGDAGNTIYF.

The chain is built from TRBV3-1 (or the pseudogene TRBV3-2) and TRBJ1-2; D is perhaps TRBD1 (5 bases). Germline assignment: CDR1 LGHDT and CDR2 YNNKEL (reference sequence). This CDR3 has 12 residues. Trimming shortened V by 2 bases and J by 7 bases, and 8 bases separated the two germline ends. CDR3 residues: CASSQSTGGYTF. The CDR3 bases are TGTGCCAGCAGCCAATCTACAGGTGGCTACACCTTC.

In this sample, this clone turned up once. V is TRBV5-1 and J is TRBJ2-7, with D tentatively TRBD1 (5 bases). The CDR3 length is 13 residues. The germline CDR1 and CDR2 sequences are SGHRS and YFSETQ. Trimming left V 4 bases short and J 3 bases short, with 11 bases between. The CDR3: CASSLGQLYEQYF. The CDR3 DNA reads as TGCGCCAGCAGCCTAGGACAACTCTACGAGCAGTACTTC.

The chain carries TRBV7-2 and TRBJ1-1; 10 nucleotides line up with TRBD1. Trimming removed 3 bases from V and 6 bases from J; junction bases left unmatched: 1. The CDR3 extends over 13 amino acids. CDR1 SGHTA and CDR2 FQGNSA come from the germline V gene. The CDR3 sequence: CASSFGTGAEAFF. In nucleotides, the CDR3 is TGTGCCAGCAGCTTTGGGACAGGGGCTGAAGCTTTCTTT.

The chain carries TRBV18 and TRBJ2-6, with unresolved D. Trimming cost V 2 bases and J 0 bases, with 8 bases left between them. The germline gives CDR1 KGHSH, CDR2 LQKENI. There are 16 residues in the CDR3. CDR3 loop: CASSPFRLSGANVLTF. CDR3 bases: TGTGCCAGCTCACCATTTAGACTCTCTGGGGCCAACGTCCTGACTTTC. Using reference TRBV18 and TRBJ2-6 for the parts outside the CDR3, the full variable domain is NAGVMQNPRHLVRRRGQEARLRCSPMKGHSHVYWYRQLPEEGLKFMVYLQKENIIDESGMPKERFSAEFPKEGPSILRIQQVVRGDSAAYFCASSPFRLSGANVLTFGAGSRLTVL.

CDR3 amino acids: CASSWGLAGGQETQYF. CDR3 DNA sequence: TGTGCCAGCAGCTGGGGACTAGCGGGGGGGCAAGAGACCCAGTACTTC. The chain links TRBV7-2 to TRBJ2-5, with 16 bases aligning to TRBD2. Germline loops: CDR1 SGHTA, CDR2 FQGNSA. The V and J ends lost 4 bases and 2 bases, in that order; junction bases with no gene match: 1. The CDR3 sequence is 16 residues long.

CDR3 bases: TGTGCCAGCAGATCCCCGGCAGGGCCGGCCTACGAGCAGTACTTC. Its protein is CASRSPAGPAYEQYF. The genes are TRBV6-5 and TRBJ2-7; the D gene is possibly TRBD1 (5 bases). CDR3 length equals 15 residues. The ends were cut back, 6 bases at V and 2 bases at J, with 17 bases in the middle. Germline CDR1 is MNHEY and CDR2 is SVGAGI.

This chain joins TRBV6-2 or TRBV6-3 and TRBJ1-5; the D gene is possibly TRBD1 (6 bases). Trimming stripped 5 bases from V and 4 bases from J, with 12 bases between. The CDR3 contains 14 residues. Germline V CDR1 and CDR2: MNHEY, SVGEGT. CDR3 sequence: CASSRQGSNQPQHF. The CDR3 DNA is TGTGCCAGCAGTCGGCAGGGGAGTAATCAGCCCCAGCATTTT.

Concerning this clone: Other DNA sequences within the sample encode an identical CDR3. The rearrangement links TRBV2 to TRBJ2-7; no reliable D call. V lost 5 bases and J 3 bases, leaving 5 bases between the germline ends. The CDR3 sequence is 11 residues long. Germline CDR1 SNHLY, CDR2 FYNNEI. The CDR3 nucleotides are TGTGCCAGCAGTCTTAGCTACGAGCAGTACTTC. It translates to CASSLSYEQYF.

The rearrangement joins TRBV7-2 to TRBJ1-2; TRBD1 agrees at 9 bases. Trimming at V came to 2 bases and at J to 6 bases, leaving 7 bases not matched to a gene. CDR3 size: 15 residues. Germline V gene lookup returns CDR1 SGHTA and CDR2 FQGNSA. The CDR3 sequence: CASSLRQGVGHGYTF. In DNA, the CDR3 is TGTGCCAGCAGCTTAAGACAGGGGGTGGGTCATGGCTACACCTTC.